The 30 T cell receptor beta chains below come from one sample, sequenced in a study of blood T cell repertoires in COVID-19. The protocol was immunoSEQ multiplex PCR, while the TCRdb copy is restricted to in-frame clones and leaves out a portion. This sample yields roughly 190,000 clones, of which around three quarters are seen a single time; roughly 17% belongs to the top ten. Sequencing was done on a sample of PBMCs or T cells enriched from blood (not recorded which). The receptors derive from a woman in her forties or fifties with acute COVID-19.

V is TRBV11-2 and J is TRBJ2-3; D is perhaps TRBD1 (5 bases). The CDR3 sequence is 14 residues long. V shed 4 bases and J shed 7 bases, with 15 bases lying between them. CDR1 SGHAT and CDR2 FQNNGV come from the germline V gene. CDR3 bases: TGTGCCAGCAGCTACACGCGACAGCCATATACGCAGTATTTT. Its translation is CASSYTRQPYTQYF.

The chain combines TRBV15 with TRBJ2-3, with D perhaps matching TRBD1 (5 bases). The CDR3 is 16 residues long. Germline-derived CDR1 and CDR2 are LNHNV and YYDKDF (reference sequence). V shed 0 bases and J shed 0 bases, with 10 bases lying between them. The CDR3 sequence: CATSRDRALSTDTQYF. Written as DNA, the CDR3 is TGTGCCACCAGCAGAGACAGGGCCCTTAGCACAGATACGCAGTATTTT.

This chain joins TRBV27 and TRBJ2-5, with 13 bases lining up with TRBD2. Germline CDR1 reads MNHEY; CDR2 reads SMNVEV (reference sequence). This CDR3 region has 15 residues. V was clipped by 6 bases and J by 5 bases; unmatched bases: 6. DNA of the CDR3: TGTGCCAGCAGCCAACTAGCGGGGGGGATGGAGACCCAGTACTTC. Its translation is CASSQLAGGMETQYF.

The chain joins TRBV18 to TRBJ2-2; D is perhaps TRBD1 (5 bases). Germline V gene data show CDR1 as KGHSH and CDR2 as LQKENI. The CDR3 runs to 14 residues. V gave up 6 bases and J gave up 4 bases, with 12 bases separating them. CDR3 residues: CASSLDQGTGELFF. The CDR3 coding sequence is TGTGCCAGCTCTCTAGACCAGGGCACCGGGGAGCTGTTTTTT.

The V gene is TRBV5-4, the J gene TRBJ1-2; TRBD1 matches at 9 bases. Germline values: CDR1 SGHNT, CDR2 YYREEE (reference sequence). V lost 4 bases, J lost 8 bases, and 6 bases stayed unmatched. The CDR3 contains 13 residues. Here the CDR3 DNA reads TGTGCCAGCAGCGGCCGGGACAGGGTAGGCTACACCTTC. Translating it yields CASSGRDRVGYTF.

The chain carries TRBV3-1 (or the pseudogene TRBV3-2) and TRBJ1-1, with TRBD1 as a possible D gene (6 bases). Germline loops: CDR1 LGHDT, CDR2 YNNKEL (reference sequence). The CDR3 has 17 residues. The V end lost 1 base, the J end lost 4 bases, and 19 bases lay between the germline ends. CDR3 nucleotide sequence: TGTGCCAGCAGCCAAGGCTTGACAGGAGGCCAGGCCACTGAAGCTTTCTTT. This translates into CASSQGLTGGQATEAFF.

This chain connects TRBV29-1 to TRBJ2-7; TRBD1 agrees at 8 bases. This CDR3 has 13 residues. CDR1 SQVTM and CDR2 ANQGSEA come from the germline V gene. In DNA, the CDR3 is TGCAGTATCCGGACAGGGCCGGTTGGGGAGCAGTACGTC. It translates to CSIRTGPVGEQYV.

The chain is built from TRBV6-2 or TRBV6-3 and TRBJ2-7, with D uncertain. Trimming shortened V by 0 bases and J by 2 bases, and 8 bases separated the two germline ends. The CDR3 has 14 residues. Germline CDR1 reads MNHEY; CDR2 reads SVGEGT. As DNA, the CDR3 is TGTGCCAGCAGTTACTCGGTGGCCCCCTACGAGCAGTACGTC. It encodes CASSYSVAPYEQYV.

V is TRBV7-6 and J is TRBJ2-3; 9 bases agree with TRBD2. The ends lost 5 bases at V and 7 bases at J; junction bases unmatched: 13. This CDR3 spans 16 amino acids. Germline CDR1 and CDR2: SGHVS and FNYEAQ. The CDR3 sequence is CASSASRGGAGHTQYF. The CDR3 nucleotides are TGTGCCAGCAGCGCATCCCGCGGGGGGGCAGGTCATACGCAGTATTTT.

This clone was observed a handful of times. The V call is TRBV19, the J call TRBJ1-5; D may be TRBD1 (5 bases). V lost 6 bases to trimming and J lost 0 bases, with 6 bases between them. This CDR3 is built from 13 residues. Germline CDR1 and CDR2: LNHDA and SQIVND (reference sequence). The CDR3 DNA follows: TGTGCCAGTAGGGACAATAGCAATCAGCCCCAGCATTTT. Its translation: CASRDNSNQPQHF.

This clone has only a few counts. The CDR3 coding sequence is TGTGCCAGCAGTTCGACTGACTTTAATTCACCCCTCCACTTT. It is translated as CASSSTDFNSPLHF. The chain has TRBV6-2 or TRBV6-3 and TRBJ1-6, with no clear D. V shed 4 bases and J shed 6 bases, with 10 bases lying between them. The germline V gene has CDR1 MNHEY and CDR2 SVGEGT. This CDR3 spans 14 amino acids.

The V call is TRBV7-9, the J call TRBJ2-2; 10 bases agree with TRBD1. V trimming: 2 bases; J trimming: 5 bases; junction bases outside the gene matches: 5. CDR3 length equals 16 residues. The germline V gene has CDR1 SEHNR and CDR2 FQNEAQ (reference sequence). CDR3 in DNA: TGTGCCAGCAGCTTAAGACAGGGGGCGGATACCGGGGAGCTGTTTTTT. Encoded protein: CASSLRQGADTGELFF.

The rearrangement uses TRBV7-3 and TRBJ2-3; TRBD2 matches at 9 bases. V trimming: 5 bases; J trimming: 8 bases; junction bases outside the gene matches: 5. This CDR3 region has 13 residues. Germline lookup yields CDR1 SGHTA and CDR2 FQGTGA. CDR3 amino acids: CASSAGGRPTQYF. The CDR3 DNA sequence: TGTGCCAGCAGCGCGGGGGGGCGTCCTACGCAGTATTTT.

The chain employs TRBV28 and TRBJ1-1, with D maybe TRBD1 (5 bases). The V and J ends lost 2 bases and 3 bases respectively, with 10 bases between them. The CDR3 covers 14 residues. Germline V lookup: CDR1 MDHEN, CDR2 SYDVKM. The DNA of the CDR3 is TGTGCCAGCAGTTTAGGCAGGGAGGACACTGAAGCTTTCTTT. It yields the protein CASSLGREDTEAFF.

The rearrangement joins TRBV6-2 or TRBV6-3 to TRBJ2-3; possibly TRBD1 for D (6 bases). Deletions cut 4 bases from V and 6 bases from J, with 17 bases between. CDR1 and CDR2 from the germline V gene are MNHEY and SVGEGT. The CDR3 loop spans 15 amino acids. Here the CDR3 DNA reads TGTGCCAGCAGTTTCCGATTACAGGGTTCTGATACGCAGTATTTT. Amino acids: CASSFRLQGSDTQYF.

This rearrangement joins TRBV6-1 to TRBJ1-2; the D gene is possibly TRBD1 (6 bases). The CDR3 consists of 15 residues. With 1 base removed from V and 1 base from J, the gap between germline ends came to 10 bases. CDR1 is MNHNS and CDR2 is SASEGT in the germline V gene. CDR3 loop: CASSEEGGSNYGYTF. CDR3 sequence (DNA): TGTGCCAGCAGTGAAGAGGGGGGGAGTAACTATGGCTACACCTTC.

This chain links TRBV9 with TRBJ2-1; tentative D call: TRBD2 (6 bases). Germline V gene sequence: CDR1 SGDLS, CDR2 YYNGEE. The V gene lost 0 bases and the J gene lost 5 bases, with 24 bases spanning the gap. The CDR3 runs to 19 residues. This chain's CDR3 is CASSVGIYGRLEWHNEQFF. The CDR3 coding sequence is TGTGCCAGCAGCGTAGGAATTTATGGACGACTAGAGTGGCACAATGAGCAGTTCTTC.

This CDR3 reads CASSSDKANYGYTF. CDR3 sequence (DNA): TGTGCCAGCAGCTCGGACAAGGCCAACTATGGCTACACCTTC. The gene calls are TRBV7-2 and TRBJ1-2; TRBD1 might be the D (5 bases). The CDR3 has 14 residues. Trimming removed 4 bases at V and 2 bases at J, with 11 bases between. Per germline, CDR1 SGHTA and CDR2 FQGNSA.

This clone was detected a few times. The chain couples TRBV7-9 to TRBJ1-4; 7 bases line up with TRBD1. The V and J ends lost 7 bases and 6 bases, in that order; junction bases with no gene match: 11. Germline V gives CDR1 SEHNR, CDR2 FQNEAQ (reference sequence). The CDR3 contains 15 residues. CDR3 sequence reads: CASTRLGTVDEKLFF. CDR3 DNA: TGTGCCAGCACCAGACTAGGGACAGTCGATGAAAAACTGTTTTTT.

The rearrangement links TRBV10-2 to TRBJ2-5, with D maybe TRBD2 (5 bases). Germline CDR1 WSHSY, CDR2 SAAADI. This CDR3 is 13 amino acids long. The V gene lost 2 bases and the J gene lost 4 bases, with 8 bases spanning the gap. As DNA, the CDR3 is TGCGCCAGCAGTGAGGGACTTCCAGAGACCCAGTACTTC. This sequence encodes CASSEGLPETQYF.

This rearrangement joins TRBV18 to TRBJ1-2; a weak D match, TRBD1 (5 bases). This CDR3 region has 18 residues. Per the germline V gene, CDR1 is KGHSH and CDR2 is LQKENI. V was pared by 0 bases and J by 0 bases, with 17 bases between. CDR3 DNA: TGTGCCAGCTCACCACCGCCAGGGTTTGATCTAACTAACTATGGCTACACCTTC. Translating gives CASSPPPGFDLTNYGYTF.

This clone was observed at least ten times. The chain couples TRBV7-9 to TRBJ1-1; tentatively, D is TRBD1 (5 bases). Germline values: CDR1 SEHNR, CDR2 FQNEAQ (reference sequence). The CDR3 consists of 13 residues. V was shortened by 1 base and J by 4 bases, with 7 bases between the two germline ends. The CDR3 protein is CASSLGGGTEAFF. As DNA, the CDR3 is TGTGCCAGCAGCTTAGGGGGCGGCACTGAAGCTTTCTTT.

V and J are TRBV11-2 and TRBJ1-2, with a possible D match to TRBD1 (6 bases). CDR1 is SGHAT, CDR2 FQNNGV, per germline. This CDR3 region has 14 residues. V was cut by 4 bases and J by 2 bases, with 11 bases left in between. This chain's CDR3 is CASSSRDRNYGYTF. The DNA of the CDR3 is TGTGCCAGCAGCTCGAGAGACAGGAACTATGGCTACACCTTC.

The chain's CDR3 is CASSGGDGGSGYTF. CDR3 DNA: TGTGCCAGTAGTGGAGGGGACGGTGGCTCTGGCTACACCTTC. The chain employs TRBV19 and TRBJ1-2; tentatively, D is TRBD1 (5 bases). The CDR3 is 14 amino acids. V lost 5 bases, J lost 7 bases, and 17 bases lay in between. Germline loops: CDR1 LNHDA, CDR2 SQIVND (reference sequence).

J is TRBJ2-7 and V is TRBV5-1; D is perhaps TRBD2 (6 bases). Germline-derived CDR1 and CDR2 are SGHRS and YFSETQ. Trimming took 4 bases from V and 3 from J, leaving 17 bases between them. This CDR3 has 15 amino acids. The CDR3 coding sequence is TGCGCCAGCAGCCCCTGGGCGGGACGGGTCTACGAGCAGTACGTC. It is translated as CASSPWAGRVYEQYV.

V gene TRBV28 combines with J gene TRBJ2-5, with D possibly being TRBD2 (6 bases). V gave up 11 bases and J gave up 3 bases, with 16 bases separating them. The CDR3 has 13 amino acids. Germline CDR1 MDHEN, CDR2 SYDVKM. The CDR3 reads CASGGAVKETQYF. DNA for the CDR3: TGTGCCTCCGGCGGGGCGGTGAAAGAGACCCAGTACTTC. The full variable domain, rest sourced from reference TRBV28 and TRBJ2-5, is DVKVTQSSRYLVKRTGEKVFLECVQDMDHENMFWYRQDPGLGLRLIYFSYDVKMKEKGDIPEGYSVSREKKERFSLILESASTNQTSMYLCASGGAVKETQYFGPGTRLLVL.

This clone appeared a few times. V gene TRBV3-1 (or the pseudogene TRBV3-2) combines with J gene TRBJ1-1; 7 bases are shared with TRBD1. Germline CDR1 reads LGHDT; CDR2 reads YNNKEL (reference sequence). The CDR3 extends over 15 amino acids. V lost 4 bases to trimming and J lost 5 bases; unmatched junction nucleotides: 10. CDR3 residues: CASSRRQGWRTEAFF. The CDR3 DNA sequence: TGTGCCAGCAGCCGACGACAGGGATGGCGTACTGAAGCTTTCTTT.

The chain links TRBV7-9 to TRBJ1-2, with TRBD1 matching 7 bases. The germline CDR1 and CDR2 sequences are SEHNR and FQNEAQ (reference sequence). The CDR3 runs to 16 residues. Trimming took 4 bases from V and 7 from J; bases not matched to a gene: 15. CDR3 loop: CASSSSWRGQEGGYTF. The CDR3 region has the DNA TGTGCCAGCAGCTCGAGTTGGAGGGGGCAAGAGGGTGGCTACACCTTC.

This chain connects TRBV3-1 (or the pseudogene TRBV3-2) to TRBJ2-5, with TRBD1 as a possible D gene (6 bases). V dropped 0 bases and J dropped 5 bases, with 10 bases sitting between them. CDR1 and CDR2 (germline): LGHDT, YNNKEL (reference sequence). CDR3 size: 14 residues. CDR3 protein: CASSQEGRGETQYF. The CDR3 DNA follows: TGTGCCAGCAGCCAAGAAGGCAGGGGTGAGACCCAGTACTTC.

CDR3 nucleotides: TGCGCCAGCAGCCAAGACCGACAGGAGAACACTGAAGCTTTCTTT. It specifies CASSQDRQENTEAFF. This chain links TRBV4-1 with TRBJ1-1; perhaps TRBD1 as D (6 bases). Germline lookup yields CDR1 MGHRA and CDR2 YSYEKL. This CDR3 is 15 amino acids long. The V end lost 0 bases, the J end lost 1 base, and 9 bases lay between the germline ends.